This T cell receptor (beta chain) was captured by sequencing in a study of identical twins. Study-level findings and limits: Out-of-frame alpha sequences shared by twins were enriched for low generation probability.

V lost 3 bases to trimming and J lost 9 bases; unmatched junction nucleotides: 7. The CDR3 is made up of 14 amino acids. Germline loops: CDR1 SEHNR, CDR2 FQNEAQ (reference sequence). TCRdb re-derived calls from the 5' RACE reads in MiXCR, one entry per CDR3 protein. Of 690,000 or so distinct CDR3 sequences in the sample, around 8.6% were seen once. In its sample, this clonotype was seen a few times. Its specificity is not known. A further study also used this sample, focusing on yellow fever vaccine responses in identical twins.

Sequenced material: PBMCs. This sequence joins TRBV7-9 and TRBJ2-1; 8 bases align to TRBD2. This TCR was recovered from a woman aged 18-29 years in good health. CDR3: CASSFWTSSGEQFF. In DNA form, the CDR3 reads TGTGCCAGCAGCTTCTGGACTAGCAGTGGTGAGCAGTTCTTC.